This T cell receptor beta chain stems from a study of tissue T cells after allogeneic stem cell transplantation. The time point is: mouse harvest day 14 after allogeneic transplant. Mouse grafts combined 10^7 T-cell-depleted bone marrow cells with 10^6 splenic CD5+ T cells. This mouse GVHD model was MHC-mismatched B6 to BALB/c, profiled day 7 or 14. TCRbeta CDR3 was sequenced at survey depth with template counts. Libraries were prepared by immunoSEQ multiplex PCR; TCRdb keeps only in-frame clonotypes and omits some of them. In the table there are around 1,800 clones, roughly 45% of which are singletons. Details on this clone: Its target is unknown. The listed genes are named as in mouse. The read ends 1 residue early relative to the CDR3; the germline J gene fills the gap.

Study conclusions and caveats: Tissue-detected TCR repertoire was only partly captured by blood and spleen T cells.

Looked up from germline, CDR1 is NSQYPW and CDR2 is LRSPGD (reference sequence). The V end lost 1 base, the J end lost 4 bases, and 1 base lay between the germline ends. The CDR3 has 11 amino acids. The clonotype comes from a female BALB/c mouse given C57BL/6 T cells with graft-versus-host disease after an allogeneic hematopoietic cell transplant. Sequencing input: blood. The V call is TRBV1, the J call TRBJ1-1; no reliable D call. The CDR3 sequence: CTCSAGTEVFF. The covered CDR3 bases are TGCACCTGCAGTGCAGGCACAGAAGTCTTC.